These 15 T cell receptor beta chains were all obtained from the same sample, sequenced in a study of identical twins. From the 5' RACE reads, TCRdb called clonotypes with MiXCR, one entry per CDR3 protein. The sample consists of about 460,000 distinct CDR3 sequences, 14% of them appearing once. The same sample was also studied in work on yellow fever vaccine responses in identical twins.

The sequencing input was CD4+ T cells sorted from blood. These receptors originate from a woman younger than 35 in good health.

The V and J genes are TRBV12-3 or TRBV12-4 and TRBJ2-7; 11 bases fit TRBD1. The CDR3 is made up of 15 amino acids. Germline trimming cut 2 bases from V and 5 bases from J; bases unmatched to any gene: 5. CDR3 coding DNA: TGTGCCAGCAGTTTACCCGGGACAGGGGGGAACGAGCAGTACTTC. Translating gives CASSLPGTGGNEQYF.

This chain uses TRBV25-1 with TRBJ1-2; TRBD1 might be the D (6 bases). With 5 bases removed from V and 3 bases from J, the gap between germline ends came to 13 bases. CDR3 length: 14 residues. The germline V gene encodes CDR1 MGHDK and CDR2 SYGVNS. The CDR3 loop reads CASSNRVLDYGYTF. The CDR3 DNA follows: TGTGCCAGCAGTAACAGGGTTTTGGACTATGGCTACACCTTC.

This clonotype was observed a handful of times. The rearrangement links TRBV28 to TRBJ2-7; D might be TRBD1 (5 bases). This CDR3 spans 14 amino acids. V was pared by 2 bases and J by 0 bases, with 8 bases between. The germline V gene encodes CDR1 MDHEN and CDR2 SYDVKM. The CDR3 DNA reads TGTGCCAGCAGTTTACAGGGCCTCTCCTACGAGCAGTACTTC. Its protein is CASSLQGLSYEQYF.

The chain is built from TRBV4-3 and TRBJ2-7; TRBD1 agrees at 10 bases. V lost 1 base, J lost 4 bases, and 7 bases stayed unmatched. This CDR3 has 16 residues. Per germline, CDR1 LGHNA and CDR2 YSLEER. This CDR3 reads CASSQALGQGVYEQYF. The CDR3 DNA reads TGCGCCAGCAGCCAAGCGCTTGGACAGGGGGTATACGAGCAGTACTTC.

This clonotype was counted only a few times. The chain uses TRBV20-1 and TRBJ2-5, with D possibly TRBD1 on 5 matching bases. The CDR3 spans 13 residues. V was trimmed by 5 bases and J by 0 bases, leaving 10 bases between them. The germline V gene has CDR1 DFQATT and CDR2 SNEGSKA (reference sequence). CDR3 bases: TGCAGTGCTTACAGGATTGACCAAGAGACCCAGTACTTC. It codes for CSAYRIDQETQYF.

In this sample, this clonotype turned up many times. The genes are TRBV10-3 and TRBJ2-7; 9 bases agree with TRBD1. From germline, CDR1 is ENHRY and CDR2 SYGVKD. V dropped 5 bases and J dropped 6; count of bases not matched to a gene: 8. This CDR3 spans 14 amino acids. CDR3 region: CAISPGTGMAEQYF. The CDR3 bases are TGTGCCATCAGTCCGGGGACAGGGATGGCCGAGCAGTACTTC.

This clonotype was counted only a few times. The rearrangement uses TRBV7-8 and TRBJ2-5; TRBD1 agrees at 9 bases. This CDR3 is 15 amino acids long. The junction had 11 bases not matched to a gene; V was cut back by 10 bases and J by 2 bases. The germline V gene encodes CDR1 SGHVS and CDR2 FQNEAQ. Here the CDR3 reads CATDRDRVQQETQYF. CDR3 DNA: TGTGCCACCGACCGGGACAGGGTACAGCAAGAGACCCAGTACTTC.

This clonotype was counted many times. The chain is built from TRBV29-1 and TRBJ2-7; no definite D call. V lost 3 bases and J 3 bases, leaving 6 bases between the germline ends. CDR1 and CDR2 from the germline V gene are SQVTM and ANQGSEA. There are 11 residues in the CDR3. The CDR3 sequence is CSVESSYEQYF. The CDR3, as DNA: TGCAGCGTTGAGTCTAGCTACGAGCAGTACTTC.

The rearrangement uses TRBV24-1 and TRBJ2-3, with 12 nucleotides matching TRBD1. V lost 3 bases to trimming and J lost 5 bases; unmatched junction nucleotides: 2. Germline values: CDR1 KGHDR, CDR2 SFDVKD. The CDR3 spans 15 residues. The CDR3 DNA is TGTGCCACCAGTGATCGGGACAGGGGGCGAGATACGCAGTATTTT. It specifies CATSDRDRGRDTQYF.

The V and J genes are TRBV24-1 and TRBJ2-1, with D possibly being TRBD1 (7 bases). Germline V gene sequence: CDR1 KGHDR, CDR2 SFDVKD. The CDR3 is 16 amino acids. The ends were cut back, 3 bases at V and 3 bases at J, with 14 bases in the middle. The CDR3 sequence: CATSDQTGTFYNEQFF. DNA of the CDR3: TGTGCCACCAGTGATCAGACAGGGACTTTCTACAATGAGCAGTTCTTC.

This clonotype has more than one count but fewer than ten. The chain joins TRBV29-1 to TRBJ2-5; unclear D gene. This CDR3 is 11 amino acids long. Trimming removed 5 bases from V and 5 bases from J, with 9 bases in between. Per germline, CDR1 SQVTM and CDR2 ANQGSEA. The DNA for the CDR3 is TGCAGCGTTAGGGTGCTCGAGACCCAGTACTTC. Translating gives CSVRVLETQYF.

This clonotype was seen more than once but under ten times. The chain has TRBV29-1 and TRBJ2-5; 9 bases line up with TRBD2. The CDR3 sequence is 14 residues long. V lost 6 bases, J lost 2 bases, and 7 bases stayed unmatched. Germline V gives CDR1 SQVTM, CDR2 ANQGSEA. CDR3 coding DNA: TGCAGCGTCGAATTAGCGGGGGCACAAGAGACCCAGTACTTC. It yields the protein CSVELAGAQETQYF.

V gene TRBV6-2 or TRBV6-3 combines with J gene TRBJ2-3; TRBD2 aligns across 14 bases. CDR1 is MNHEY and CDR2 is SVGEGT in the germline V gene. Trimming at V came to 6 bases and at J to 5 bases, leaving 10 bases not matched to a gene. The CDR3 has 17 amino acids. The CDR3 DNA reads TGTGCCAGCAGCAGGCGGACTAGCGGGGGGCCGGGAGATACGCAGTATTTT. It encodes CASSRRTSGGPGDTQYF.

V is TRBV27 and J is TRBJ1-5; D possibly corresponds to TRBD1 (5 bases). Trimming shortened V by 3 bases and J by 7 bases, and 13 bases separated the two germline ends. This CDR3 is 14 amino acids long. Germline CDR1 and CDR2: MNHEY and SMNVEV (reference sequence). This CDR3 is CASSFAGGIQPQHF. In nucleotides, the CDR3 is TGTGCCAGCAGTTTTGCTGGGGGAATACAGCCCCAGCATTTT.

This clonotype showed up just a few times. The J gene is TRBJ2-5, the V gene TRBV11-1, with TRBD2 matching over 7 bases. Germline V gene lookup returns CDR1 SGHAT and CDR2 FQDESV (reference sequence). This CDR3 comprises 15 residues. J lost 5 bases, V lost 8 bases, and 14 bases had no gene match. As DNA, the CDR3 is TGTGCCAGCGTCGGGAGGAGGGAAAGAGGCGAGACCCAGTACTTC. This codes for CASVGRRERGETQYF.